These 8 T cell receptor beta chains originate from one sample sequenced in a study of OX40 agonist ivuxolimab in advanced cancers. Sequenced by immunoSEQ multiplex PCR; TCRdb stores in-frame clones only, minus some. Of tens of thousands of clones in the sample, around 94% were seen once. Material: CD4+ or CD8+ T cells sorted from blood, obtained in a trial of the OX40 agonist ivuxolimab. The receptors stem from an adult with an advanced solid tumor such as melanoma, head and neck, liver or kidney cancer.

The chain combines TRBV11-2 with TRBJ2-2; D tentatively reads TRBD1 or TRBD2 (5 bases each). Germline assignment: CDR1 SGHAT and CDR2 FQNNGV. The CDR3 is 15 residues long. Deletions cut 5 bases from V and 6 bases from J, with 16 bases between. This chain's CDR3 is CASSPKTRGPGELFF. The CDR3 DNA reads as TGTGCCAGCAGCCCTAAAACTAGGGGACCCGGGGAGCTGTTTTTT.

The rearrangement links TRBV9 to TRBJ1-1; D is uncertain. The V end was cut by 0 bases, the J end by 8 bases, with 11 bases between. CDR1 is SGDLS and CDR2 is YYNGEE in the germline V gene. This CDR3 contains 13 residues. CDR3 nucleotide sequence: TGTGCCAGCAGCGTAGAGGGCGGTTTAGAAGCTTTCTTT. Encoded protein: CASSVEGGLEAFF.

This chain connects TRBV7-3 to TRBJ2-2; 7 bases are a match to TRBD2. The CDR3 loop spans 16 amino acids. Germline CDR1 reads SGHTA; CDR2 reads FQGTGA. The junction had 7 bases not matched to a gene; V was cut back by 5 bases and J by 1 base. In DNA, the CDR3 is TGTGCCAGCAGCCCTCCGGGGGGAAAGAACACCGGGGAGCTGTTTTTT. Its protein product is CASSPPGGKNTGELFF. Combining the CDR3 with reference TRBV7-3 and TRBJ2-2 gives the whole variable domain GAGVSQTPSNKVTEKGKYVELRCDPISGHTALYWYRQSLGQGPEFLIYFQGTGAADDSGLPNDRFFAVRPEGSVSTLKIQRTERGDSAVYLCASSPPGGKNTGELFFGEGSRLTVL.

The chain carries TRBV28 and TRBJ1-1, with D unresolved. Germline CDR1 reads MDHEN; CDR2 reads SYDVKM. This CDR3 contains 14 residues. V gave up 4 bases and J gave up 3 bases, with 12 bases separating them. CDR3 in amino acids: CASSYVTRDTEAFF. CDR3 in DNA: TGTGCCAGCAGTTATGTAACGAGAGACACTGAAGCTTTCTTT. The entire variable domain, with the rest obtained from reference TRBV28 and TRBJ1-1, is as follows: DVKVTQSSRYLVKRTGEKVFLECVQDMDHENMFWYRQDPGLGLRLIYFSYDVKMKEKGDIPEGYSVSREKKERFSLILESASTNQTSMYLCASSYVTRDTEAFFGQGTRLTVV.

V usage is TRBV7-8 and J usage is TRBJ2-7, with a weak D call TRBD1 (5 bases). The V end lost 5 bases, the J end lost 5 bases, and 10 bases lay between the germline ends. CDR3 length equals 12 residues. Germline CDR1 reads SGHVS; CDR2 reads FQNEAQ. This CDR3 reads CASSPRVDEQYF. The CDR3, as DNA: TGTGCCAGCAGCCCCAGGGTAGACGAGCAGTACTTC.

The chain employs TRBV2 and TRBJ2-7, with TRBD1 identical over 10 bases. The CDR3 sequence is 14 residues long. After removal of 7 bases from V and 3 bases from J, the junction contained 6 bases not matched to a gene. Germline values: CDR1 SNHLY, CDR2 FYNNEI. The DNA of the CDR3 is TGTGCCAGCATAAAGGACAGGGGGTTCTACGAGCAGTACTTC. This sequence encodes CASIKDRGFYEQYF.

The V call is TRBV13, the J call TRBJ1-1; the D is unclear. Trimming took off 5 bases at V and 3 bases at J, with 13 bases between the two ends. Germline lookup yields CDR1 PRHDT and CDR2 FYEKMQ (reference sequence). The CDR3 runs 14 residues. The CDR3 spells CASSDATVHTEAFF. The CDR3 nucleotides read TGTGCCAGCAGCGATGCCACAGTACACACTGAAGCTTTCTTT.

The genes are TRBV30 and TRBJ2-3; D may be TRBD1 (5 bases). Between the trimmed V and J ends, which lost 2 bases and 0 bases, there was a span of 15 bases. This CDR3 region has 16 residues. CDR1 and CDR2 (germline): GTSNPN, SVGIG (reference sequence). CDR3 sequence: CAWSLIGAGSTDTQYF. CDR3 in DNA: TGTGCCTGGAGTCTCATTGGGGCAGGGAGCACAGATACGCAGTATTTT.